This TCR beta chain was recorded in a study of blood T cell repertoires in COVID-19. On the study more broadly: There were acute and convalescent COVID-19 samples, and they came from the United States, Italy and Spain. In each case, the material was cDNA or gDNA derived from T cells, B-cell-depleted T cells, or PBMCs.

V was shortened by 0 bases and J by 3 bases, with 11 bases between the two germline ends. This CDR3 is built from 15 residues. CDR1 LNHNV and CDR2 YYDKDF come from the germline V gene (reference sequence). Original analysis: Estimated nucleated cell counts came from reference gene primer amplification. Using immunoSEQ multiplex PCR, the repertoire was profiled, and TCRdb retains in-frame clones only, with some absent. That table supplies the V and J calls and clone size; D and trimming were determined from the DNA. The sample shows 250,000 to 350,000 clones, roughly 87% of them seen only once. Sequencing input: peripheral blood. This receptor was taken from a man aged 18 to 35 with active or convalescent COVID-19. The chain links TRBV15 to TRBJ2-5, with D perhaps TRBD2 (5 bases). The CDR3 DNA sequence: TGTGCCACCAGCAGAGATGTGAGCGGCGAAGAGACCCAGTACTTC. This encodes CATSRDVSGEETQYF.